The 24 T cell receptor beta chains below come from one sample, sequenced in a study of vaccination and CD4 T cells after COVID-19. Antigens of these TCRs are unknown. Treatment indicated: roughly 11-day PBMC culture with coronavirus spike peptide pools or control peptides (ViraFEST assay). An Oncomine TCR Beta short-read assay was used to sequence the DNA from cultured CD4+ T cells. MiXCR, applied by TCRdb to the PCR reads, yields one record per CDR3 protein. Here the sample spans just over 14,000 distinct CDR3 sequences, about 50% being singletons. Sequencing input: CD4+ T cells from blood, cultured in vitro. The receptors were sampled from a human donor who had recovered from COVID-19.

The chain carries TRBV20-1 and TRBJ1-4; no clear D. The germline gives CDR1 DFQATT, CDR2 SNEGSKA (reference sequence). This CDR3 comprises 12 residues. V shed 3 bases and J shed 0 bases, with 2 bases lying between them. The CDR3 reads CSASTTNEKLFF. As DNA, the CDR3 is TGCAGTGCTAGCACAACTAATGAAAAACTGTTTTTT.

The chain combines TRBV25-1 with TRBJ1-5, with a possible D match to TRBD1 (5 bases). In germline, CDR1 is MGHDK, CDR2 SYGVNS. The CDR3 contains 12 residues. V lost 5 bases and J 4 bases, leaving 6 bases between the germline ends. This CDR3 reads CASSWGNQPQHF. CDR3 in DNA: TGTGCCAGCAGTTGGGGGAATCAGCCCCAGCATTTT.

The sample holds a few counts of this clonotype. The gene calls are TRBV2 and TRBJ2-3; maybe TRBD2 (6 bases). Germline V CDR1 and CDR2: SNHLY, FYNNEI. Trimming cost V 6 bases and J 3 bases, with 13 bases left between them. The CDR3 consists of 14 residues. CDR3 loop: CASSYGTRTDTQYF. The CDR3 coding sequence is TGTGCCAGCAGCTACGGGACTCGGACAGATACGCAGTATTTT.

The chain uses TRBV23-1 and TRBJ2-6; D perhaps matches TRBD2 (6 bases). TRBV23-1 counts as an open reading frame of uncertain function. The CDR3 consists of 15 residues. Trimming removed 4 bases at V and 2 bases at J, with 9 bases between. The CDR3 spells CASSPAGPGANVLTF. CDR3 coding DNA: TGCGCCAGCAGTCCCGCGGGACCTGGGGCCAACGTCCTGACTTTC.

The V gene is TRBV30, the J gene TRBJ2-2; 9 bases are shared with TRBD1. With V trimmed by 2 bases and J by 5 bases, 9 bases remained unmatched. CDR1 is GTSNPN, CDR2 SVGIG, per germline (reference sequence). The CDR3 is 16 amino acids. CDR3 residues: CAWSRYRGRSTGELFF. CDR3 nucleotides: TGTGCCTGGAGTCGCTACAGGGGGCGGTCGACCGGGGAGCTGTTTTTT. Looking up the rest from reference TRBV30 and TRBJ2-2 gives the full variable domain: SQTIHQWPATLVQPVGSPLSLECTVEGTSNPNLYWYRQAAGRGLQLLFYSVGIGQISSEVPQNLSASRPQDRQFILSSKKLLLSDSGFYLCAWSRYRGRSTGELFFGEGSRLTVL.

The CDR3 nucleotides read TGTGCCAGCAGTTTCGGACGGAGGTGGGGGGAGACCCAGTACTTC. Translated: CASSFGRRWGETQYF. The V call is TRBV12-3 or TRBV12-4, the J call TRBJ2-5; either TRBD1 or TRBD2 may fit D (5 bases each). The CDR3 is made up of 15 amino acids. V gave up 3 bases and J gave up 5 bases, with 16 bases separating them.

The chain employs TRBV19 and TRBJ1-2, with TRBD1 matching 7 bases. Germline CDR1 reads LNHDA; CDR2 reads SQIVND (reference sequence). Unmatched junction bases numbered 9, after V lost 3 bases and J lost 5 bases. There are 15 residues in the CDR3. CDR3 in DNA: TGTGCCAGTAGTATCGGACAGGCTCCCGGGTATGGCTACACCTTC. Amino acids: CASSIGQAPGYGYTF.

The chain joins TRBV7-8 to TRBJ1-5, with 11 nucleotides matching TRBD1. The germline V gene has CDR1 SGHVS and CDR2 FQNEAQ. With 5 bases clipped from V and 0 bases from J, the junction kept 6 bases outside the gene matches. This CDR3 has 17 amino acids. The CDR3 DNA follows: TGTGCCAGCAGCCCATGGACAGGGGGCTTTAGCAATCAGCCCCAGCATTTT. Its translation is CASSPWTGGFSNQPQHF.

The V gene is TRBV7-9, the J gene TRBJ1-1; D not resolved. Germline V gives CDR1 SEHNR, CDR2 FQNEAQ (reference sequence). The CDR3 runs 13 residues. The V end lost 8 bases, the J end lost 1 base, and 11 bases lay between the germline ends. The CDR3 DNA sequence: TGTGCCAGCTTGGTTACAGCGAACACTGAAGCTTTCTTT. Amino acids: CASLVTANTEAFF. The entire variable domain, with the rest obtained from reference TRBV7-9 and TRBJ1-1, is as follows: DTGVSQNPRHKITKRGQNVTFRCDPISEHNRLYWYRQTLGQGPEFLTYFQNEAQLEKSRLLSDRFSAERPKGSFSTLEIQRTEQGDSAMYLCASLVTANTEAFFGQGTRLTVV.

The V and J genes are TRBV30 and TRBJ1-4, with 9 bases that match TRBD1. CDR1 is GTSNPN, CDR2 SVGIG, per germline (reference sequence). Trimming cost V 4 bases and J 7 bases; bases outside gene matches: 4. The CDR3 is made up of 13 amino acids. Here the CDR3 DNA reads TGTGCCTGGATGGGACAGGGCGGTGAAAAACTGTTTTTT. Amino acids: CAWMGQGGEKLFF.

The gene calls are TRBV6-1 and TRBJ1-5; D is uncertain. The CDR3 extends over 12 amino acids. Trimming took off 6 bases at V and 1 base at J, with 4 bases between the two ends. Germline V lookup: CDR1 MNHNS, CDR2 SASEGT. The CDR3 loop reads CASRDSNQPQHF. For the CDR3, the DNA is TGTGCCAGCAGAGACAGCAATCAGCCCCAGCATTTT.

The table lists this clonotype with a few counts. This rearrangement joins TRBV28 to TRBJ2-7; 13 nucleotides match TRBD2. With 6 bases clipped from V and 3 bases from J, the junction kept 8 bases outside the gene matches. Per germline, CDR1 MDHEN and CDR2 SYDVKM. CDR3 length: 16 amino acids. The CDR3 DNA follows: TGTGCCAGCAGACCTACTGGACTAGCGGGAGACTACGAGCAGTACTTC. Encoded protein: CASRPTGLAGDYEQYF.

The chain carries TRBV20-1 and TRBJ2-3; 11 bases are shared with TRBD2. This CDR3 contains 16 residues. With 3 bases clipped from V and 2 bases from J, the junction kept 7 bases outside the gene matches. CDR1 is DFQATT, CDR2 SNEGSKA, per germline (reference sequence). CDR3 protein: CSASPGLADYTDTQYF. CDR3 DNA sequence: TGCAGTGCTAGTCCGGGACTAGCGGATTACACAGATACGCAGTATTTT.

This clonotype was picked up one time. The CDR3 region has the DNA TGTGCCAGCAGGAAGGGAACCTCCTATAATTCACCCCTCCACTTT. Its translation: CASRKGTSYNSPLHF. V usage is TRBV6-1 and J usage is TRBJ1-6; D not resolved. The CDR3 has 15 amino acids. The V gene's germline CDR1 is MNHNS and CDR2 SASEGT. With 6 bases removed from V and 0 bases from J, the gap between germline ends came to 9 bases.

The chain couples TRBV19 to TRBJ2-4; weak D call: TRBD1 (5 bases). Trimming stripped 7 bases from V and 6 bases from J, with 7 bases between. Germline CDR1 and CDR2: LNHDA and SQIVND (reference sequence). The CDR3 spans 11 residues. The CDR3 coding sequence is TGTGCCAGTACAGGGCTAAACATTCAGTACTTC. Encoded protein: CASTGLNIQYF.

The chain carries TRBV27 and TRBJ2-7; the match to TRBD2 covers 9 bases. V trimming: 3 bases; J trimming: 3 bases; junction bases outside the gene matches: 6. Germline CDR1 reads MNHEY; CDR2 reads SMNVEV (reference sequence). The CDR3 is 15 residues long. CDR3 DNA: TGTGCCAGCAGTTTCACCTTGACTAGCGGCTACGAGCAGTACTTC. This codes for CASSFTLTSGYEQYF.

The gene calls are TRBV27 and TRBJ1-1; D may be TRBD1 (6 bases). The CDR3 has 13 amino acids. From germline, CDR1 is MNHEY and CDR2 SMNVEV (reference sequence). The ends were cut back, 8 bases at V and 6 bases at J, with 16 bases in the middle. The CDR3 spells CASGLRGIAEAFF. In DNA, the CDR3 is TGTGCCAGCGGTCTCAGGGGTATTGCTGAAGCTTTCTTT.

The chain carries TRBV28 and TRBJ1-5; possible D gene TRBD1, 6 bases. V gave up 6 bases and J gave up 6 bases, with 15 bases separating them. Germline V CDR1 and CDR2: MDHEN, SYDVKM. The CDR3 covers 14 residues. For the CDR3, the DNA is TGTGCCAGCAGGTTGGGGGGGCGGGTTCAGCCCCAGCATTTT. Amino acid sequence: CASRLGGRVQPQHF.

CDR3 nucleotides: TGTGCCACCAGCAGTGGGAATGAGCAGTTCTTC. Amino acids: CATSSGNEQFF. The J gene is TRBJ2-1, the V gene TRBV15, with unresolved D. V was trimmed by 3 bases and J by 7 bases, leaving 4 bases between them. The CDR3 loop spans 11 amino acids. The germline CDR1 and CDR2 sequences are LNHNV and YYDKDF (reference sequence).

The V call is TRBV27, the J call TRBJ2-1; D might be TRBD2 (5 bases). This CDR3 has 13 residues. V dropped 6 bases and J dropped 6 bases, with 12 bases sitting between them. Germline-derived CDR1 and CDR2 are MNHEY and SMNVEV (reference sequence). The CDR3 DNA follows: TGTGCCAGCAGGCGGACTGGAAGCAATGAGCAGTTCTTC. The encoded protein is CASRRTGSNEQFF.

This clonotype was observed a handful of times. The rearrangement uses TRBV2 and TRBJ1-5; TRBD1 matches at 7 bases. V lost 5 bases and J lost 5; bases outside the gene matches: 12. Per germline, CDR1 SNHLY and CDR2 FYNNEI. The length of the CDR3 is 16 residues. The CDR3 spells CASSPEAQGVDQPQHF. The CDR3, as DNA: TGTGCCAGCAGTCCCGAGGCTCAGGGGGTAGATCAGCCCCAGCATTTT.

This clonotype was counted between two and nine times. The rearrangement links TRBV7-3 to TRBJ2-3; D is uncertain. CDR1 is SGHTA, CDR2 FQGTGA, per germline. The CDR3 sequence is 13 residues long. The germline V and J ends were trimmed by 1 base and 4 bases, with 6 bases remaining between them. The CDR3 region is CASSLSGSDTQYF. In DNA form, the CDR3 reads TGTGCCAGCAGCTTAAGTGGGTCAGATACGCAGTATTTT.

This rearrangement joins TRBV20-1 to TRBJ1-1; unclear D gene. Germline lookup yields CDR1 DFQATT and CDR2 SNEGSKA (reference sequence). Trimming shortened V by 5 bases and J by 1 base, and 14 bases separated the two germline ends. The CDR3 covers 14 residues. CDR3 nucleotide sequence: TGCAGTGCTTATCCCCAGTGGGCGAACACTGAAGCTTTCTTT. Translation gives CSAYPQWANTEAFF.

The count of this clonotype is one. The rearrangement uses TRBV19 and TRBJ1-5; 9 nucleotides match TRBD1. Per the germline V gene, CDR1 is LNHDA and CDR2 is SQIVND (reference sequence). CDR3 length: 15 residues. V dropped 0 bases and J dropped 7; count of bases not matched to a gene: 4. The CDR3 DNA follows: TGTGCCAGTAGTATAGAAGGGACAGGGAACCAGCCCCAGCATTTT. Translated, it gives CASSIEGTGNQPQHF.